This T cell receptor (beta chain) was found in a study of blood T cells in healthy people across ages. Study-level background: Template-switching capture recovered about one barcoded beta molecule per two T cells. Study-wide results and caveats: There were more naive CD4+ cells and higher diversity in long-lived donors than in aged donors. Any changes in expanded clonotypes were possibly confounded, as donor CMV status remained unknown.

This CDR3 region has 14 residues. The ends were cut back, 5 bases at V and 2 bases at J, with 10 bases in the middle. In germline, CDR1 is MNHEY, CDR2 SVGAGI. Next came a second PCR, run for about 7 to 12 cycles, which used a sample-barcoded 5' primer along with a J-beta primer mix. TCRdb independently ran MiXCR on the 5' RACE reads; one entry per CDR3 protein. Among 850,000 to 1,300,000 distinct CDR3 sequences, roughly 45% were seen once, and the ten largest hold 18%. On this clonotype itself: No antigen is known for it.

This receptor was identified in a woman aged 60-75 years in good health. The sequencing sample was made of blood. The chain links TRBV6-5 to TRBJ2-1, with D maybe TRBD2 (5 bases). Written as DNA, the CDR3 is TGTGCCAGCAGTCCCTGGGGAGCCTACAATGAGCAGTTCTTC. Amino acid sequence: CASSPWGAYNEQFF.